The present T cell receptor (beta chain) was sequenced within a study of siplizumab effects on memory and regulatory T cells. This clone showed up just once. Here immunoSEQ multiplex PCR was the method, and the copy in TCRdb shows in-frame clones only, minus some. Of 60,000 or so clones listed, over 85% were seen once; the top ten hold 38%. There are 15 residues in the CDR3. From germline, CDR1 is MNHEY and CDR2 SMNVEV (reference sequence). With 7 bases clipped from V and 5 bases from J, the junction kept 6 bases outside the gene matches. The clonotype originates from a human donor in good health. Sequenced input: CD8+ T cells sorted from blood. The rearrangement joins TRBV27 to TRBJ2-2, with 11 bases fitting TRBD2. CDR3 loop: CASKLAGVGTGELFF. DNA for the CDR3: TGTGCCAGCAAACTAGCGGGAGTGGGTACCGGGGAGCTGTTTTTT.